This T cell receptor beta chain was sequenced during a study of shared clonotypes between healthy human individuals. Using immunoSEQ multiplex PCR, the repertoire was profiled, and TCRdb retains in-frame clones only, with some absent. The repertoire holds 2 million to 3 million clones, with under 95% as singletons. V was cut by 1 base and J by 3 bases, with 7 bases left in between. This CDR3 is 13 amino acids long. CDR1 and CDR2 from the germline V gene are SGHTA and FQGNSA. Those who donated, Caucasian adults without exception, all lived in Nashville, Tennessee. Investigators divided CD4+ cells into CD45RA+ naive and CD45RA-negative memory subsets.

Sequenced: naive CD4+ T cells from PBMCs. This sample's subset: CD45RA+ positively selected. The receptor's source is a man in his late teens or twenties in good health. Some clones in this sample may be carry-over from other donors' samples. V usage is TRBV7-2 and J usage is TRBJ2-7; D remains ambiguous. In DNA form, the CDR3 reads TGTGCCAGCAGCTTAGGTGAGAGCTACGAGCAGTACTTC. As protein: CASSLGESYEQYF. Based on the CDR3 plus reference TRBV7-2 and TRBJ2-7, the full variable domain is GAGVSQSPSNKVTEKGKDVELRCDPISGHTALYWYRQSLGQGLEFLIYFQGNSAPDKSGLPSDRFSAERTGGSVSTLTIQRTQQEDSAVYLCASSLGESYEQYFGPGTRLTVT.